The following is a T cell receptor beta chain sequence with its context. This clonotype is identified as medium-sized (0.01 to 0.1%). It has no known antigen specificity. The input lacks base qualities; no much larger clone sits a single base away. A library made for alpha chains picked up this beta chain off target, so its size means little. The sample's time point label, decoded: sample taken at primary tumor resection. Samples were obtained from over 70 patients with early-stage, untreated non-small cell lung cancer from the lung TRACERx cohort. Without any cell sorting, TCR sequencing was performed on whole RNA extracted either from tumor and nontumor lung tissue or from cryopreserved PBMC samples. Only patients with enough RNA available from two or more tumor regions were chosen for TCR sequencing. Before selection, tumor and adjacent nontumor lung specimens were reviewed by a lung pathologist.

Trimming costs V 7 bases and J 0 bases, and their ends lie 14 bases apart. Including the terminal cysteine and phenylalanine, the CDR3 comprises 15 residues. The kept DNA is CDR3 alone, 45 bases in frame from the first base. Reading the germline V gene gives CDR1 SGHTA and CDR2 FQGNSA. This sample is part of a study of spatial heterogeneity in lung cancer (dated by TCRdb to between 2018 and 2021). In terms of the full investigation: Beta-chain transcripts were consistently detected in greater numbers than alpha-chain transcripts, which likely reflects a higher abundance of beta-chain transcripts. TCR transcript counts in tumor regions correlated strongly with a T cell transcriptional module score from matched bulk RNA-seq. In the raw uncorrected reads, each unique combination of TCR and UMI appeared on average more than ten times. In non-small cell lung cancer, the study quantitatively compared TCR alpha and beta repertoires across several tumor regions, matched nontumor lung, and blood. Nonsynonymous mutation counts, determined by whole-exome sequencing of tumor tissue, were related to TCR repertoire features. At surgery, about 210 tumor regions, around 64 matched nontumor lung samples and 45 to 60 PBMC samples were TCR-sequenced for both alpha and beta chains. Overall study results and their limits: Counts of ubiquitous and regional expanded TCRs correlated with counts of ubiquitous and regional nonsynonymous mutations, respectively. The tumor nonsynonymous mutation count correlated with the number of expanded alpha and beta TCRs within the tumor. Confirming at a functional level the hypothesis that regional TCRs recognize regional mutations was considered to require additional single-cell paired TCR alpha and beta sequencing. TCR-seq was estimated to cover only roughly 7% of tumor T cells for alpha chains and 12% to 15% for beta chains.

Library preparation was by 5' RACE. Sequenced on a NextSeq 500. To allow correction of PCR and sequencing errors, the TCR library protocol tagged every TCR cDNA molecule with a unique molecular identifier. In the authors' own workflow: Decombinator tools were used for TCR identification, UMI-based error correction and CDR3 extraction. TCRs above a frequency of 2 per 1,000, corresponding to the top 1% of the tumor frequency distribution, were defined as expanded. Expanded tumor TCRs statistically deemed absent (corrected P<0.05) from at least one tumor region were classed as regional, and all other expanded tumor TCRs were classed as ubiquitous. Rényi diversity was computed with the R vegan package after subsampling each repertoire 100 times to 5,000 TCRs. CDR3 similarity networks were constructed using string-kernel similarity of amino acid triplets, with links drawn between CDR3s whose pairwise similarity was above 0.82. The public reads were run again by TCRdb, first through fastp at Q25 and then through MiXCR, and only productive beta chains were kept. Under each unique CDR3 protein, matching rows form one entry showing the most common genes and DNA. The V and J calls reflect TCRdb's pipeline rather than the authors' work. The sample table lists fewer than 20,000 distinct CDR3 sequences, 5.8% of them with a count of one. In total, the top ten clones hold around a tenth of the sample.

The material was lung tumor tissue, obtained at surgery. The clonotype originates from a female donor with early-stage non-small cell lung cancer. The rearrangement combines TRBV7-2 with TRBJ2-3; the D gene is perhaps TRBD2, from 7 matching bases. The DNA reads TGTGCCAGCACCAGAGGGGGGGCTAGCACAGATACGCAGTATTTT. It is translated as CASTRGGASTDTQYF.